The entry below gives a single T cell receptor beta chain sequence along with its context. This entry is derived from a study of blood T cell repertoires in COVID-19. About the research overall: Acute-phase and convalescent COVID-19 samples originated in the United States, Italy and Spain.

In Seattle, patients joined the study during active infection and were tracked longitudinally. Per germline, CDR1 SNHLY and CDR2 FYNNEI. The CDR3 contains 17 residues. Trimming took 3 bases from V and 1 from J, leaving 18 bases between them. Per the original data handling: Estimates of nucleated cell counts were drawn from the amplification of reference gene primers. Data came from immunoSEQ multiplex PCR; TCRdb stores just in-frame clones and leaves some out. V, J and clone size are taken as reported in that table, and D and trimming were inferred from the DNA itself. The sample includes a few hundred thousand clones, about nine tenths seen only once; the top ten take 1.8%.

The source of this sequence is a woman under 40 with COVID-19, enrolled during active disease. The genes are TRBV2 and TRBJ1-1; D possibly corresponds to TRBD1 (6 bases). The specimen sequenced was peripheral blood. Here the CDR3 reads CASSEGFTGLGNTEAFF. For the CDR3, the DNA is TGTGCCAGCAGTGAGGGGTTTACAGGGCTTGGGAACACTGAAGCTTTCTTT.